The clone carrying this TCR beta chain was seen ten or more times. In the source study's methods: From reference gene primer amplification, estimates of nucleated cell counts were derived. Only in-frame clones appear in the TCRdb table, and some are missing; sequencing was by immunoSEQ multiplex PCR. The DNA gave D and trimming, while V, J and clone size come from that table. The repertoire includes 97,000 or so clones, 70% to 90% of them detected once, and 4.1% sits in the top ten. Trimming stripped 0 bases from V and 4 bases from J, with 19 bases between. CDR1 is SGHKS and CDR2 is YYEKEE in the germline V gene (reference sequence). CDR3 length equals 17 residues. These data belong to a study of blood T cell repertoires in COVID-19.

This clonotype originated in a man aged 55 to 70 with acute or convalescent COVID-19. The specimen sequenced was peripheral blood. V usage is TRBV5-5 and J usage is TRBJ1-1; a weak D match, TRBD1 (5 bases). CDR3 sequence (DNA): TGTGCCAGCAGCTTGGGGCCCCGGGGAGGGGTATCCACTGAAGCTTTCTTT. Its protein product is CASSLGPRGGVSTEAFF. The full variable domain, with the rest looked up from reference TRBV5-5 and TRBJ1-1, is DAGVTQSPTHLIKTRGQQVTLRCSPISGHKSVSWYQQVLGQGPQFIFQYYEKEERGRGNFPDRFSARQFPNYSSELNVNALLLGDSALYLCASSLGPRGGVSTEAFFGQGTRLTVV.